This T cell receptor beta chain is drawn from a study of T cells in Graves' hyperthyroidism and ophthalmopathy (dated by TCRdb to about 2019). Study-wide context: Peripheral blood was collected at initial diagnosis, before any treatment. A discovery cohort of 95 to 100 patients, 43 with Graves' ophthalmopathy and 55 to 60 with stable Graves' hyperthyroidism, was used to find distinguishing TCR V-J signatures. Prospective prediction of ophthalmopathy was tested in an independent validation cohort of fewer than 20 hyperthyroidism patients and 17 patients who later progressed to ophthalmopathy. The 100 discovery patients were divided at random into training and test sets in a 7:3 ratio. Thyroid tissue and blood T-cell repertoires from about six Graves' hyperthyroidism patients were also compared in the study. Once sampling was done, hyperthyroidism patients were given methimazole at a starting dose of 30 mg daily, whereas ophthalmopathy patients were given high-dose intravenous methylprednisolone. The paper reports TCR Vbeta CDR3 sequencing of some 140 peripheral blood samples: fewer than 50 ophthalmopathy, some 80 hyperthyroidism and approximately 17 progressor patients. Broader findings and caveats from the paper: Most expanded thyroid clonotypes (frequency above 0.001) were also detected in blood, suggesting blood repertoires may reflect thyroid immune responses. In cross-validation, a model built on a 13 V-J signature told ophthalmopathy apart from stable hyperthyroidism with 87.88% sensitivity and about 81% specificity, and in testing the same model reached 80%/75%. Sample size was not statistically predetermined, and blinding of investigators to group allocation was not performed. In validation, the model predicted progression to ophthalmopathy a median of roughly 6.1 months before onset, with approximately 71% sensitivity and nearly 75% specificity.

From a lookup of the germline V gene, CDR1 and CDR2 are SGHTA and FQGTGA. Trimming takes 5 bases off V and 0 bases off J; junction bases not matched to a gene: 8. Inclusive of the bounding cysteine and phenylalanine, the CDR3 is 17 residues long. Only the CDR3 part of the read is kept: 51 bases, read in frame from the first base. Moderately to severely active disease, a Clinical Activity Score of at least 3, a NOSPECS grade of at least 4, and a duration under 3 months were present in ophthalmopathy patients. The study excluded patients with uncontrolled infections, other autoimmune diseases, pregnancy or lactation. Diagnoses relied on clinical symptoms, serum thyroxine and TRAb, thyroid ultrasound and orbital computed tomography. PBMCs were isolated from 7.5 to 10 ml of fresh peripheral blood by Ficoll-Paque density gradient centrifugation. Trizol reagent was used to extract total RNA, and RNA quality was then checked on an Agilent 2100 Bioanalyzer.

This clonotype was picked up many times. Its antigen is unknown. Base qualities are not recorded, but no much larger clone differs from it by a single base. TCR beta CDR3 regions were amplified from RNA transcripts. A first-round RT-PCR of the TCR CDR3 used the HTBI primer set with the Qiagen OneStep RT-PCR kit. Libraries were constructed in a second round of multiplex PCR, after which size selection and purification were carried out. The libraries were sequenced on an Illumina HiSeq2000 using paired-end 100 bp reads. The paper's processing steps were these. SOAPnuke was used to process the raw data, with reads discarded if the reads contained adapters or uncalled bases, had a mean Phred below 15, or lacked an exact constant-primer or identifier match. High-quality paired reads were merged using COPE v1.2.5, and each unique nucleotide sequence was defined as a clonotype. MiTCR v1.1 was used to align the clonotypes against IMGT TRBV, TRBD and TRBJ reference segments. Analysis was restricted to V-J combinations with a frequency above 0.0001, which covered about 99% of repertoires. The TCS score was defined as F50 (clonal expansion) divided by E x V (chaos), with BLOSUM62-based TCRdist calculated between CDR3 peptides within each V-J. Welch's t-statistics and random forest reduced 500 to 650 V-J features to roughly 13, which were used in a naive Bayes classifier (R e1071). TCRdb itself trimmed the public reads at Q25 with fastp, ran MiXCR and retained productive beta chains. Identical CDR3 proteins give one entry, which carries the most common genes and DNA. The V and J calls here are based on TCRdb, not the publication. For this sample there are nearly 250,000 distinct CDR3 sequences; about 24% appear just once. Together, the top ten hold 35% of the sample.

Input material: blood. The chain links TRBV7-3 with TRBJ2-2, with 8 middle bases fitting TRBD2. The clonotype was recovered from a woman aged 40 to 50 with Graves' ophthalmopathy. The CDR3 sequence is CASSTGVLAANTGELFF. The base sequence is TGTGCCAGCAGCACCGGAGTACTAGCGGCGAACACCGGGGAGCTGTTTTTT.